The sequence of this T cell receptor beta chain was determined in a study of blood T cell repertoires in COVID-19. Ages ranged from roughly 18 to 95 years, with residence in under 25 US areas. In the source study's methods: Amplification with reference gene primers provided the estimates of nucleated cell counts. The data were produced by immunoSEQ multiplex PCR, yet TCRdb's version contains in-frame clones alone and is incomplete. The V and J calls and clone size were taken over from that table, and D and trimming were inferred from the DNA. The sample includes roughly 500,000 clones, roughly nine tenths seen only once; the top ten take approximately 8.3%. CDR1 and CDR2 from the germline V gene are MGHDK and SYGVNS. The CDR3 has 14 amino acids. Trimming cost V 3 bases and J 11 bases, with 16 bases left between them.

The sequence was obtained from an older woman who had recovered from COVID-19. This sequence joins TRBV25-1 and TRBJ1-4; D is uncertain. Sequencing was performed on PBMCs or T cells enriched from blood (not recorded which). CDR3 amino acids: CASSDALTTEKLFF. CDR3 in DNA: TGTGCCAGCAGTGACGCCCTGACAACTGAGAAACTGTTTTTT.